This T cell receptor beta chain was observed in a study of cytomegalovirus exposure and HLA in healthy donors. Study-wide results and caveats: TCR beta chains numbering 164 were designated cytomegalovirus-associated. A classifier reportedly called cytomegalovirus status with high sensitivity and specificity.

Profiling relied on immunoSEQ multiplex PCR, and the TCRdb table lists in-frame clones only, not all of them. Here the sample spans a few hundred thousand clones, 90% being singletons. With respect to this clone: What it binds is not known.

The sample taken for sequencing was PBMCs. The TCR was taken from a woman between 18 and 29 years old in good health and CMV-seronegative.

The CDR3 bases are TGCGCCAGCAGCCAGTTAGCGGGGGGACAGGGGGATAGTGACGAGCAGTACTTC. It is translated as CASSQLAGGQGDSDEQYF. The chain employs TRBV4-1 and TRBJ2-7; possible D gene TRBD1, 11 bases. Germline loops: CDR1 MGHRA, CDR2 YSYEKL. The CDR3 totals 18 residues. V gave up 3 bases and J gave up 5 bases, with 26 bases separating them.